These 10 T cell receptor delta chains came from one sample sequenced in a study of delta chain sequences of gamma delta T cells. TCRdb processed the 5' RACE reads again with the CATT caller. Altogether 2,000 to 3,000 delta-chain clones are present, 5.5% to 6% being singletons, with the ten largest covering 49%. The sample taken for sequencing was either unsorted cells or a sorted T cell fraction (not recorded which). Every receptor here comes from a human donor in good health.

This clone is medium-sized (0.01 to 0.1%). The chain couples TRDV1 to TRDJ1; TRDD3 aligns across 7 bases. This CDR3 region has 19 residues. The V gene's germline CDR1 is TSWWSYY and CDR2 QGS. V lost 8 bases, J lost 1 base, and 22 bases stayed unmatched. CDR3: CALLELPYWGQRGTDKLIF. CDR3 DNA sequence: TGTGCTCTTTTAGAGTTGCCGTACTGGGGTCAACGGGGCACCGATAAACTCATCTTT.

With regard to this clone: TCRdb's protein for this DNA is that of a much larger clone and differs from the translation at residue 17, likely a read error; the protein shown is the DNA translation. The chain recombines TRDV2 with TRDJ1, with TRDD3 matching 9 bases. The length of the CDR3 is 19 residues. Germline values: CDR1 GEAIGNYY, CDR2 EKD. The CDR3 region has the DNA TGTGCCTGTGACACTCTCCGTACTGGGGGACACCGGTACACCGATAAACCCATCTTT. Translating gives CACDTLRTGGHRYTDKPIF.

The chain recombines TRDV2 with TRDJ1, with D possibly TRDD3 on 6 matching bases. V shed 1 base and J shed 6 bases, with 23 bases lying between them. Germline values: CDR1 GEAIGNYY, CDR2 EKD. This CDR3 comprises 17 residues. Written as DNA, the CDR3 is TGTGCCTGTGACACTATATCCGGAGAGGGGGGAACCTATAAACTCATCTTT. This codes for CACDTISGEGGTYKLIF.

This clone is classed as medium-sized (0.01 to 0.1%). J is TRDJ1 and V is TRDV1; 7 nucleotides align to TRDD3. V shed 5 bases, J shed 1 base, and the junction held 25 bases outside the gene matches. The length of the CDR3 is 21 residues. Germline V gene sequence: CDR1 TSWWSYY, CDR2 QGS. The CDR3 sequence: CALGPWRPSYAPGGITDKLIF. The CDR3 DNA sequence: TGTGCTCTTGGGCCTTGGCGGCCTTCTTACGCTCCTGGGGGTATCACCGATAAACTCATCTTT.

This clone counts as medium-sized. This sequence joins TRDV2 and TRDJ1; 13 nucleotides align to TRDD3. V lost 3 bases and J lost 1; bases outside the gene matches: 13. Germline-derived CDR1 and CDR2 are GEAIGNYY and EKD. The CDR3 extends over 19 amino acids. This CDR3 reads CACDVLGDTTAFGTDKLIF. CDR3 coding DNA: TGTGCCTGTGACGTACTGGGGGATACGACTGCATTTGGCACCGATAAACTCATCTTT.

This clone has ten or more counts. The rearrangement uses TRDV2 and TRDJ3; D is undetermined. This CDR3 has 15 residues. Trimming removed 3 bases from V and 5 bases from J, with 10 bases in between. CDR1 and CDR2 (germline): GEAIGNYY, EKD. CDR3 protein: CACDGVSGDTRQMFF. The CDR3, as DNA: TGTGCCTGTGACGGGGTGTCCGGGGACACCCGACAGATGTTTTTC.

This clone is categorized as medium-sized. The chain uses TRDV2 and TRDJ1, with 12 positions matching TRDD3. The V and J ends lost 0 bases and 7 bases, in that order; junction bases with no gene match: 11. This CDR3 region has 17 residues. Germline V gene lookup returns CDR1 GEAIGNYY and CDR2 EKD. The CDR3 spells CACDTAFGLGDTTKLIF. The CDR3 DNA reads TGTGCCTGTGACACCGCGTTTGGACTGGGGGATACAACTAAACTCATCTTT.

V usage is TRDV1 and J usage is TRDJ1; D perhaps matches TRDD3 (6 bases). The CDR3 runs 16 residues. From germline, CDR1 is TSWWSYY and CDR2 QGS. Trimming cost V 0 bases and J 2 bases, with 13 bases left between them. CDR3 loop: CALGELSGITTDKLIF. The CDR3 nucleotides read TGTGCTCTTGGGGAACTATCGGGGATTACGACCGATAAACTCATCTTT.

This clone was observed a handful of times. The V gene is TRDV1, the J gene TRDJ1; 11 positions agree with TRDD3. The germline V gene encodes CDR1 TSWWSYY and CDR2 QGS. The V segment lost 1 base and the J segment 3 bases; nucleotides outside the gene matches: 16. The CDR3 is 20 amino acids. The CDR3 reads CALGEPPMFLLGDSSDKLIF. CDR3 nucleotide sequence: TGTGCTCTTGGGGAACCCCCAATGTTCCTACTGGGGGATAGTTCCGATAAACTCATCTTT.

The sample holds many counts of this clone. V is TRDV2 and J is TRDJ1; 13 positions match TRDD3. This CDR3 comprises 18 residues. Germline assignment: CDR1 GEAIGNYY and CDR2 EKD. With 0 bases clipped from V and 1 base from J, the junction kept 7 bases outside the gene matches. The CDR3 coding sequence is TGTGCCTGTGACACCGTACTGGGGGATACGCGTGCCACCGATAAACTCATCTTT. It codes for CACDTVLGDTRATDKLIF.